This T cell receptor (beta chain) was sequenced for a study of vaccination effects on CD4 cells after COVID-19. With 0 bases removed from V and 3 bases from J, the gap between germline ends came to 6 bases. Germline loops: CDR1 MNHNS, CDR2 SASEGT. The CDR3 is 14 residues long. When more than 9 days of culture had elapsed, CD4+ T cells were isolated. Here immunoSEQ multiplex PCR was the method, and the copy in TCRdb shows in-frame clones only, minus some. This table has about 48,000 clones, 50% to 70% appearing once. With respect to this clone: Its matching antigen is unknown.

The chain links TRBV6-1 to TRBJ1-3; D is unclear. This receptor was obtained from a human donor who received a COVID-19 vaccine. Sequences were derived from CD4+ T cells from PBMCs cultured without peptide, sampled before COVID-19 vaccination. CDR3 sequence: CASSEAGVGNTIYF. The CDR3 DNA sequence: TGTGCCAGCAGTGAAGCGGGAGTTGGAAACACCATATATTTT.